This TCR beta chain was captured in a study of breast tumors, draining lymph nodes, adjacent tissues. Axillary draining lymph nodes of breast cancer patients supplied the node samples. TCRdb reanalysed the multiplex PCR reads using MiXCR and keeps one entry per CDR3 protein. Among around 130,000 distinct CDR3 sequences listed, 32% were seen once. The J segment lost 6 bases and the V segment lost 3 bases, leaving 6 bases of the junction unmatched. The V gene's germline CDR1 is SGHNT and CDR2 YYREEE (reference sequence). The CDR3 totals 14 residues. The table lists this clonotype with a few counts. A much larger clone lies one base from this, so it may be a read error.

Source material: axillary lymph node tissue. The sequence was collected from a female donor with breast cancer. Some clones in this sample may be carry-over from other donors' samples. The chain recombines TRBV5-4 with TRBJ2-3; 8 bases map to TRBD2. CDR3 protein: CASSYSGASDTQYF. In DNA form, the CDR3 reads TGTGCCAGCAGCTATAGCGGGGCGAGTGATACGCAGTATTTT.